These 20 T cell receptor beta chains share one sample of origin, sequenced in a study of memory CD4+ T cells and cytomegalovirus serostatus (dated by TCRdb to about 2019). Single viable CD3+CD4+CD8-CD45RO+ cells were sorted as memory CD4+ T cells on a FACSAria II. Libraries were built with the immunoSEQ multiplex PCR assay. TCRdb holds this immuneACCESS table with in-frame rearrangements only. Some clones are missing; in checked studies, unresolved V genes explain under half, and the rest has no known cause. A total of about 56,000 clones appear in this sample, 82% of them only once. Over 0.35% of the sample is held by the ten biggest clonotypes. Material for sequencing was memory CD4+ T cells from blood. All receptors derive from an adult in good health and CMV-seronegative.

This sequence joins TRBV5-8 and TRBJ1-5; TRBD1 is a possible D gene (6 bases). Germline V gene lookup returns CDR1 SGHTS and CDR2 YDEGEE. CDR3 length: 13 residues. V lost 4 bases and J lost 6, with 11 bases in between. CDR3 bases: TGTGCCAGCAGCCCTGAGGGGGTTCAGCCCCAGCATTTT. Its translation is CASSPEGVQPQHF.

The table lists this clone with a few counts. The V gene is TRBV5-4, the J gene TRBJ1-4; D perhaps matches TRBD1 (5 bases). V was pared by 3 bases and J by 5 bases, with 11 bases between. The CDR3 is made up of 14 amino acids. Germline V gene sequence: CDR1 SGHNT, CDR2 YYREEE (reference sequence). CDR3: CASSWGTQNEKLFF. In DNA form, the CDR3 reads TGTGCCAGCAGCTGGGGGACCCAAAATGAAAAACTGTTTTTT. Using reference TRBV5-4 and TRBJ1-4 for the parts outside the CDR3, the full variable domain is ETGVTQSPTHLIKTRGQQVTLRCSSQSGHNTVSWYQQALGQGPQFIFQYYREEENGRGNFPPRFSGLQFPNYSSELNVNALELDDSALYLCASSWGTQNEKLFFGSGTQLSVL.

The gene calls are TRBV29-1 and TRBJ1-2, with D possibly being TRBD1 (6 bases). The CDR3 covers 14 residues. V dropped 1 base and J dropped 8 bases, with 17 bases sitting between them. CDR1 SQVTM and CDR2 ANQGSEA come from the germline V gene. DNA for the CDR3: TGCAGCGTTGAAGGGGACCAGGGGTTGAGGGGCTACACCTTC. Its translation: CSVEGDQGLRGYTF.

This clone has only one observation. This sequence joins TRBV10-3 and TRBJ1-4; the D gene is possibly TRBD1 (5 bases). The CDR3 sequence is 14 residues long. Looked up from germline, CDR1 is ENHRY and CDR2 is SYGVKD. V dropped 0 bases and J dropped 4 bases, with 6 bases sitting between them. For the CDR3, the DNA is TGTGCCATCAGTGAGTCCCAGGGTAATGAAAAACTGTTTTTT. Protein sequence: CAISESQGNEKLFF.

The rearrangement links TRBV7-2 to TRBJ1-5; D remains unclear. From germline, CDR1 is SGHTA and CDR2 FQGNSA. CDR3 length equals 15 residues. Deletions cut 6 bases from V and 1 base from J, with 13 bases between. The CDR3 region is CASRQGLLSNQPQHF. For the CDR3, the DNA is TGTGCCAGCAGACAAGGGTTATTAAGCAATCAGCCCCAGCATTTT.

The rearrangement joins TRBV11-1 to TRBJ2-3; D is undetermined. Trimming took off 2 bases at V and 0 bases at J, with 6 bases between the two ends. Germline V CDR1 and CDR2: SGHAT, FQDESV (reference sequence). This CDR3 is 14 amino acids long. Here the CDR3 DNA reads TGTGCCAGCAGCTTATCCCTGAGCACAGATACGCAGTATTTT. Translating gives CASSLSLSTDTQYF.

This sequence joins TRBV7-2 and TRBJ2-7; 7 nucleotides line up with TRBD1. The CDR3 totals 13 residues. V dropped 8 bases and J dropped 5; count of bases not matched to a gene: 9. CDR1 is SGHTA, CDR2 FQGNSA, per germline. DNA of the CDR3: TGTGCCAGCGCCCGGGACAGAAAAGACGAGCAGTACTTC. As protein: CASARDRKDEQYF.

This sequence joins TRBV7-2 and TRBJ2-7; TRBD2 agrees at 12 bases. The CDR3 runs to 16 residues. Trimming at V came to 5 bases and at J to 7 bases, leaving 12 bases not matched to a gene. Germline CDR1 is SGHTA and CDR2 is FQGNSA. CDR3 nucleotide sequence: TGTGCCAGCAGCCGCCGGGGGGGTGGACTAGCGGGAGAGCAGTACTTC. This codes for CASSRRGGGLAGEQYF.

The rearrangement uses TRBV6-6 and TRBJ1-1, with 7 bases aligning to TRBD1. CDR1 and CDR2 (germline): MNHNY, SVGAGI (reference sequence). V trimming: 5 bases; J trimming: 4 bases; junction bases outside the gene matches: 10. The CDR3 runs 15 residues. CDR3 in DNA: TGTGCCAGCAGTAAGAACAGGGGTTTGGTCACTGAAGCTTTCTTT. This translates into CASSKNRGLVTEAFF.

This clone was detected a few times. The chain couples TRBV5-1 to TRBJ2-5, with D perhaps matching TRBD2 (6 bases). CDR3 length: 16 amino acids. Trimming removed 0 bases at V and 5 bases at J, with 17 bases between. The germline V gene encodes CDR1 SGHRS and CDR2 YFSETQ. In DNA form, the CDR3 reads TGCGCCAGCAGCTTGGGCCCCGGGAGCCAGTGGGAGACCCAGTACTTC. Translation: CASSLGPGSQWETQYF.

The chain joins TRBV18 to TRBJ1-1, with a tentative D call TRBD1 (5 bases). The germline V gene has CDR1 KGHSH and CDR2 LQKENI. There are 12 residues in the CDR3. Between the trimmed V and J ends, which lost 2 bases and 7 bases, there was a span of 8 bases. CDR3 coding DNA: TGTGCCAGCTCACCAGGTACAGGTGAAGCTTTCTTT. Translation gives CASSPGTGEAFF.

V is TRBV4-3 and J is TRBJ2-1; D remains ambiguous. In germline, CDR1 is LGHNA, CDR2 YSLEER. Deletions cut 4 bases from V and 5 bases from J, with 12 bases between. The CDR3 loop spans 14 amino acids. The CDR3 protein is CASSPSLAHNEQFF. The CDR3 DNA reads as TGCGCCAGCAGCCCGTCCTTGGCGCACAATGAGCAGTTCTTC.

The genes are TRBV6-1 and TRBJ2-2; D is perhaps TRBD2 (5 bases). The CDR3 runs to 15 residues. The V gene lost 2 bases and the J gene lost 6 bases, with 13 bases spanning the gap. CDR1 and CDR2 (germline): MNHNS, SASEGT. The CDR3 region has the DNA TGTGCCAGCAGTGAAAGGGTCGGGATTGCCGGGGAGCTGTTTTTT. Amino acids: CASSERVGIAGELFF.

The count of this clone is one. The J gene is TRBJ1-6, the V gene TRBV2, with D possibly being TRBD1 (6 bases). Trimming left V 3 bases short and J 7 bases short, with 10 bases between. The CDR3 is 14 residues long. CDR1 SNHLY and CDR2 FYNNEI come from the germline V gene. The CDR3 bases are TGTGCCAGCAGTGAGGACAGCCCAAATTCACCCCTCCACTTT. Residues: CASSEDSPNSPLHF.

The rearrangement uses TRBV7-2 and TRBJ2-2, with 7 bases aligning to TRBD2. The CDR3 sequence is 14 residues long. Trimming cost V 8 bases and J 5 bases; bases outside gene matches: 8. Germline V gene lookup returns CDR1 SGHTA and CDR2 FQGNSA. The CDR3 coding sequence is TGTGCCAGCCGGACGGGGGGAAGGACCGGGGAGCTGTTTTTT. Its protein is CASRTGGRTGELFF.

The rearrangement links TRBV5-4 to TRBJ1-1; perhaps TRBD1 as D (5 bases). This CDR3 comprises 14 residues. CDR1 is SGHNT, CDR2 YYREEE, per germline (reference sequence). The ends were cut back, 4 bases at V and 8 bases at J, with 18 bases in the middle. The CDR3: CASSEGPRIGEAFF. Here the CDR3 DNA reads TGTGCCAGCAGCGAGGGACCGAGGATAGGGGAAGCTTTCTTT.

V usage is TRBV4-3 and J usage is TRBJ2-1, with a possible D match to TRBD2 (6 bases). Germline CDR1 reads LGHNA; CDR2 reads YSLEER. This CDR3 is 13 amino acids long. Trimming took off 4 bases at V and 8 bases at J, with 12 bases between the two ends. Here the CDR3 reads CASSPGWGDEQFF. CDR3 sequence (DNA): TGCGCCAGCAGCCCCGGGTGGGGGGATGAGCAGTTCTTC.

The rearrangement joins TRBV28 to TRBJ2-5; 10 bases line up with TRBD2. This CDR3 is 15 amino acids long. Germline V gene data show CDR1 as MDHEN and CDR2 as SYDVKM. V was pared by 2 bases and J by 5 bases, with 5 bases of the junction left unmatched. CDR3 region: CASSLRLAGVETQYF. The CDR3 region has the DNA TGTGCCAGCAGTTTAAGGCTAGCGGGGGTCGAGACCCAGTACTTC.

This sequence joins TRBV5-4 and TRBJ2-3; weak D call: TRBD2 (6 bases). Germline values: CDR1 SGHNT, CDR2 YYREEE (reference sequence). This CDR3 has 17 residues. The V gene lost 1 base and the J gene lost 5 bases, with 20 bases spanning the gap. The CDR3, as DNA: TGTGCCAGCAGCTTGAACGTGGCGGGGCCTAGGGGAGATACGCAGTATTTT. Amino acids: CASSLNVAGPRGDTQYF.

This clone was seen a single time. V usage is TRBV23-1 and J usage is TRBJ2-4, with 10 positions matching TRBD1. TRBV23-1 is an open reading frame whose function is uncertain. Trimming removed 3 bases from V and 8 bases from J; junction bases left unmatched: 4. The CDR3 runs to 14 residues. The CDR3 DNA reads TGCGCCAGCAGTCAGGGGACAGGGGAAGACATTCAGTACTTC. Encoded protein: CASSQGTGEDIQYF.